The TCR beta chain described here comes from a study of blood T cell repertoires in COVID-19. Overall study: PBMCs, B-cell-depleted T cells, or T cells were the source of the cDNA or gDNA that made up the material.

Authors' methods: Estimates of nucleated cell counts were drawn from the amplification of reference gene primers. The data were produced by immunoSEQ multiplex PCR, yet TCRdb's version contains in-frame clones alone and is incomplete. V and J calls and clone size come straight from that table; D and trimming were deduced from the DNA. This sample has under 150,000 clones, with approximately 80% found just once. J gave up 7 bases and V 2 bases, and 11 bases lay outside the gene matches. Germline CDR1 reads SGHVS; CDR2 reads FQNEAQ. The CDR3 is 17 amino acids. This receptor was obtained from an elderly man with acute or convalescent COVID-19. The sequencing sample was made of peripheral blood. The gene calls are TRBV7-8 and TRBJ1-6, with 7 bases matching TRBD1. DNA of the CDR3: TGTGCCAGCAGCTTACTCTATCGCACAGGGGCCAATTCACCCCTCCACTTT. It translates to CASSLLYRTGANSPLHF.